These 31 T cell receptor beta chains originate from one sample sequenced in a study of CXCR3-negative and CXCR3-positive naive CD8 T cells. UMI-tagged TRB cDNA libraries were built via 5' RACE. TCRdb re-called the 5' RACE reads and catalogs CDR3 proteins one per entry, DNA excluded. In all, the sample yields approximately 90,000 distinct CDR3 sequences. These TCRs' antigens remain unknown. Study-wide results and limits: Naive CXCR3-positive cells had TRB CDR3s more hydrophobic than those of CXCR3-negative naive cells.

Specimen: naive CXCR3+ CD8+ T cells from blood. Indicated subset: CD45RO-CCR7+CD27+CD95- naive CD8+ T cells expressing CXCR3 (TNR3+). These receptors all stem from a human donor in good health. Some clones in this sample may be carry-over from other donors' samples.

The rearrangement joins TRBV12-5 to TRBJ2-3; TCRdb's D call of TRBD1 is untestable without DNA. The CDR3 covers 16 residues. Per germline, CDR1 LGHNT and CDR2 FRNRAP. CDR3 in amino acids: CASYPQQGVTTDTQYF.

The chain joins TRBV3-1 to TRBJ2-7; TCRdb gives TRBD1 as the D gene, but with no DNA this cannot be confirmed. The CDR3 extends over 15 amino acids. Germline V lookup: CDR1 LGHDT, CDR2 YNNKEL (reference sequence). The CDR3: CASSYPRQGFYEQYF.

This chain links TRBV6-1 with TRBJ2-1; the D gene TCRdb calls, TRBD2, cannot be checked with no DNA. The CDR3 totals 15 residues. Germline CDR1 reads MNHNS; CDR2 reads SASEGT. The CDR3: CASSEAAGSYNEQFF.

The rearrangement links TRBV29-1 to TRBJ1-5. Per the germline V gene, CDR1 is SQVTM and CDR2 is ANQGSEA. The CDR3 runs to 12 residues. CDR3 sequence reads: CSVEEGNQPQHF.

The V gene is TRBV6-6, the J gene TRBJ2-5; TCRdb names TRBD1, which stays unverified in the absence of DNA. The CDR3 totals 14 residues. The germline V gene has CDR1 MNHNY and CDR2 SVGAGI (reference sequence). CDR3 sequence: CAAPDHDSQETQYF.

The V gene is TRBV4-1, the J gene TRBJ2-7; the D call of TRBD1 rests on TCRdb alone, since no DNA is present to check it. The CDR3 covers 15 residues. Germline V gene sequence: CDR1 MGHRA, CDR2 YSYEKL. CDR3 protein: CASSQTLTGDYEQYF.

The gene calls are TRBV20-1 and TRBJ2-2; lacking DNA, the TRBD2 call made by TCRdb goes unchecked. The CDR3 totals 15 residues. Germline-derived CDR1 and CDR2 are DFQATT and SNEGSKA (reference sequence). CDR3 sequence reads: CSAETSARGTGELFF.

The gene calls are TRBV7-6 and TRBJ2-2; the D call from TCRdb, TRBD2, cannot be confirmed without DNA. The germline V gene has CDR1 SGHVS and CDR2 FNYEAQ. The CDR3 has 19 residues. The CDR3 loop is CASSLDWGLAGGNTGELFF.

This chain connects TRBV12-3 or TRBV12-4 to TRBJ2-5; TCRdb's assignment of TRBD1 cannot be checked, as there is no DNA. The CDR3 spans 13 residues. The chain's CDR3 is CASSIGGRETQYF.

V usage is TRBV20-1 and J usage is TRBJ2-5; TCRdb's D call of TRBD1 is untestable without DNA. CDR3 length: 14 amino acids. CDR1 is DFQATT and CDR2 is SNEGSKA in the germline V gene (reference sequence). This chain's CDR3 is CSARTGQSLETQYF.

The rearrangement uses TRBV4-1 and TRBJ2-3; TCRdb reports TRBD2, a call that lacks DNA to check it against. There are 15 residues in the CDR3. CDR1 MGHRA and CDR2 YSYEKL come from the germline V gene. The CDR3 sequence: CASSFRTRYTDTQYF.

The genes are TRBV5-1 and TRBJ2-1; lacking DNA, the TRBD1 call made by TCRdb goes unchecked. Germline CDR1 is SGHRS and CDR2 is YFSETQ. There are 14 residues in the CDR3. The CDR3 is CASSLYQGDYEQFF.

This chain's CDR3 is CSVEWRVNGELFF. The chain links TRBV29-1 to TRBJ2-2; TCRdb's assignment of TRBD2 cannot be checked, as there is no DNA. Germline V CDR1 and CDR2: SQVTM, ANQGSEA. The length of the CDR3 is 13 residues.

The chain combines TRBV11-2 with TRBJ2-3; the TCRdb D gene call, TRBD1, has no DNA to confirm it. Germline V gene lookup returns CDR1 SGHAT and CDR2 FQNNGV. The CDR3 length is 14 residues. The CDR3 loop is CASTPRAFQDTQYF.

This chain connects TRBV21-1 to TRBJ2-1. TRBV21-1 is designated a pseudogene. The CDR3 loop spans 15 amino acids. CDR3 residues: CASSPMGGSYNEQFF.

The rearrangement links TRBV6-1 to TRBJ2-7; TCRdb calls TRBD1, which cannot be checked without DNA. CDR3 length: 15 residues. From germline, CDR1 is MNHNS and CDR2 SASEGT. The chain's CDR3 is CASSEGPGGGYEQYF.

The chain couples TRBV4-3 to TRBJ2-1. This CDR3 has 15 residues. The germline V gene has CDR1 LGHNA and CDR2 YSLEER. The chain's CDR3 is CASSQDSLIYNEQFF.

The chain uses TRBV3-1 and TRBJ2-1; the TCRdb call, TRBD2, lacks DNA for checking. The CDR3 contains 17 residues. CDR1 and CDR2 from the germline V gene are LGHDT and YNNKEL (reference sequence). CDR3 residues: CASSRSRGAGGLNEQFF.

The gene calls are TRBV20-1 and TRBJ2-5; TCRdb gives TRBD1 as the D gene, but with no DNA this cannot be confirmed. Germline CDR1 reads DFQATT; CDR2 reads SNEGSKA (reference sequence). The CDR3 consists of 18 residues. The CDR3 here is CSARDRGTGPLRGETQYF.

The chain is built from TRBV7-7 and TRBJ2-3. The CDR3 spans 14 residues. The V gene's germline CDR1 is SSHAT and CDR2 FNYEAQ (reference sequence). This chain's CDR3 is CASSFWTWTDTQYF. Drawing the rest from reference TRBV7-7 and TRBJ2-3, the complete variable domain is GAGVSQSPRYKVTKRGQDVTLRCDPISSHATLYWYQQALGQGPEFLTYFNYEAQPDKSGLPSDRFSAERPEGSISTLTIQRTEQRDSAMYRCASSFWTWTDTQYFGPGTRLTVL.

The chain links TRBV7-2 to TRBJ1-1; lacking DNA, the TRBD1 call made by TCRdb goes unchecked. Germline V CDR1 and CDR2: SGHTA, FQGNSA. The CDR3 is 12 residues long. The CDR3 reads CASSLPPSEAFF.

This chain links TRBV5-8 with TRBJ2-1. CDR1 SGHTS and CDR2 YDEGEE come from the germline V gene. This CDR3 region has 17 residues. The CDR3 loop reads CASMPVGPFGSYNEQFF.

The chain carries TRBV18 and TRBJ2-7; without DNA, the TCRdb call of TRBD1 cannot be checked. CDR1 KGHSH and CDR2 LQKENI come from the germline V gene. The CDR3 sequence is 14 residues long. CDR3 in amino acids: CASSPRDRDYEQYF.

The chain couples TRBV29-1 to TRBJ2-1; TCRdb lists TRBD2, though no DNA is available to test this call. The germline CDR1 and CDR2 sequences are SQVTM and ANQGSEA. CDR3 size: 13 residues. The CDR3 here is CSVEPAGGREQFF.

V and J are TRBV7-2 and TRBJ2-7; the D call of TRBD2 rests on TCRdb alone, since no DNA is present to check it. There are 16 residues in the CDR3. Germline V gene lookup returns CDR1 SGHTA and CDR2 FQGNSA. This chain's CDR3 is CASSLDGLAGWDEQYF.

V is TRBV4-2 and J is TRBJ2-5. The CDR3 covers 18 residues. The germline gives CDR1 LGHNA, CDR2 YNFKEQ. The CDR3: CASCQDASSVFDGETQYF.

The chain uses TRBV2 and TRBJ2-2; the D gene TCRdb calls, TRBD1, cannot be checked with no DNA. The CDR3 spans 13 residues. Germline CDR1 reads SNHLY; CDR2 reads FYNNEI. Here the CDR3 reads CASGTEVPGELFF.

CDR3 sequence: CASSPTGVEETQYF. The chain employs TRBV28 and TRBJ2-5; TCRdb lists TRBD1, though no DNA is available to test this call. This CDR3 is built from 14 residues. CDR1 MDHEN and CDR2 SYDVKM come from the germline V gene.

CDR3: CASSPPGQGLGQYF. The chain employs TRBV7-9 and TRBJ2-7; the TRBD1 assignment by TCRdb is unverifiable without DNA. This CDR3 region has 14 residues. Germline V lookup: CDR1 SEHNR, CDR2 FQNEAQ (reference sequence).

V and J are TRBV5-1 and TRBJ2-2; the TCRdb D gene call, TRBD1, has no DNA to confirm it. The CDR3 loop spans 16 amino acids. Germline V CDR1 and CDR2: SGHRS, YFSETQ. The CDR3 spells CASSPEGQGVSGELFF.

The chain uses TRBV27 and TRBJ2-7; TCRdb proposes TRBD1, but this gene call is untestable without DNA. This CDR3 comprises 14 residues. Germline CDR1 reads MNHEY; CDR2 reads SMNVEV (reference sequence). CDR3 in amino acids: CASSPTGEYYEQYF.